The next 12 T cell receptor beta chains were all read from a single sample in a study of naive and memory T cell subsets. Two oligonucleotides, mixed equimolar, formed the beta constant-region primer covering TRBC1 and TRBC2. TCRdb used MiXCR to reprocess the UMI-ligation and nested PCR reads, holding one entry per CDR3 protein. The sample has 130,000 to 150,000 distinct CDR3 sequences; around 15% are singletons. Material: naive CD4+ T cells from blood. The receptors derive from a human donor in good health.

The chain has TRBV29-1 and TRBJ1-1; D uncertain. The germline V gene encodes CDR1 SQVTM and CDR2 ANQGSEA. CDR3 length: 11 residues. V lost 7 bases and J lost 0, with 6 bases in between. CDR3 DNA sequence: TGCAGCGCACTTCTGAACACTGAAGCTTTCTTT. Its translation is CSALLNTEAFF.

The chain recombines TRBV14 with TRBJ2-7; D is ambiguous. The CDR3 runs 12 residues. V gave up 4 bases and J gave up 4 bases, with 8 bases separating them. Germline-derived CDR1 and CDR2 are SGHDN and FVKESK. The CDR3 DNA is TGTGCCAGCAGCCTTGGCAGATACGAGCAGTACTTC. Protein sequence: CASSLGRYEQYF.

The chain joins TRBV6-2 or TRBV6-3 to TRBJ2-5; TRBD2 matches at 13 bases. The CDR3 is made up of 17 amino acids. Germline V gene sequence: CDR1 MNHEY, CDR2 SVGEGT. Trimming removed 4 bases from V and 5 bases from J; junction bases left unmatched: 10. CDR3 residues: CASSFRRTSGRGETQYF. CDR3 coding DNA: TGTGCCAGCAGTTTTCGGAGGACTAGCGGGAGAGGCGAGACCCAGTACTTC.

This clonotype was recorded a few times. This chain uses TRBV20-1 with TRBJ2-1; D gene unclear. CDR1 is DFQATT, CDR2 SNEGSKA, per germline (reference sequence). V gave up 3 bases and J gave up 10 bases, with 13 bases separating them. The CDR3 is 12 residues long. The CDR3 sequence is CSASFRSREQFF. Written as DNA, the CDR3 is TGCAGTGCTAGTTTTAGAAGCCGGGAGCAGTTCTTC.

The rearrangement joins TRBV9 to TRBJ2-5; the match to TRBD2 covers 12 bases. The germline V gene has CDR1 SGDLS and CDR2 YYNGEE. The CDR3 is made up of 17 amino acids. The trim removed 2 bases at V and 2 bases at J, leaving 7 bases unmatched. The CDR3 nucleotides read TGTGCCAGCAGCGTCGGGGGACTAGCGGGTTTACAAGAGACCCAGTACTTC. Its translation is CASSVGGLAGLQETQYF.

V is TRBV25-1 and J is TRBJ2-7; a possible D gene is TRBD2 (5 bases). The CDR3 totals 14 residues. Between the trimmed V and J ends, which lost 6 bases and 1 base, there was a span of 13 bases. CDR1 and CDR2 from the germline V gene are MGHDK and SYGVNS. The CDR3 DNA follows: TGTGCCAGCAGCTCGCGGGTTGGTTCCTACGAGCAGTACTTC. The encoded protein is CASSSRVGSYEQYF.

This clonotype was picked up a small number of times. CDR3 sequence (DNA): TGTGCCATCAGTGACACCACACGTGGCAGGGGCGCTTCCTACGAGCAGTACTTC. Its protein is CAISDTTRGRGASYEQYF. J is TRBJ2-7 and V is TRBV10-3; D might be TRBD1 (6 bases). The CDR3 loop spans 18 amino acids. Germline V gene data show CDR1 as ENHRY and CDR2 as SYGVKD. V was cut by 3 bases and J by 1 base, with 22 bases left in between.

This clonotype has more than one count but fewer than ten. This rearrangement joins TRBV5-6 to TRBJ2-3, with D possibly being TRBD1 or TRBD2 (6 bases each). The germline CDR1 and CDR2 sequences are SGHDT and YYEEEE. Trimming took 2 bases from V and 1 from J, leaving 23 bases between them. The CDR3 runs 19 residues. This CDR3 is CASSLYGTQTGRGTDTQYF. The CDR3 DNA reads TGTGCCAGCAGCTTATACGGGACTCAAACAGGGAGAGGCACAGATACGCAGTATTTT.

The chain recombines TRBV5-4 with TRBJ2-3, with 7 bases fitting TRBD2. Looked up from germline, CDR1 is SGHNT and CDR2 is YYREEE (reference sequence). This CDR3 spans 16 amino acids. V trimming: 10 bases; J trimming: 0 bases; junction bases outside the gene matches: 14. The CDR3 region has the DNA TGTGCCTCCTCCATGGGAGGGAGGTCTAGCACAGATACGCAGTATTTT. This sequence encodes CASSMGGRSSTDTQYF.

This chain connects TRBV6-5 to TRBJ1-1; 7 nucleotides match TRBD1. The CDR3 sequence is 15 residues long. With V trimmed by 4 bases and J by 5 bases, 10 bases remained unmatched. Germline V CDR1 and CDR2: MNHEY, SVGAGI. The CDR3 sequence: CASSSRRQGGTEAFF. The CDR3 bases are TGTGCCAGCAGTTCCCGGCGACAGGGAGGGACTGAAGCTTTCTTT.

The chain joins TRBV9 to TRBJ1-5; D might be TRBD1 (6 bases). The CDR3 extends over 16 amino acids. The V gene lost 0 bases and the J gene lost 2 bases, with 12 bases spanning the gap. Germline V gene lookup returns CDR1 SGDLS and CDR2 YYNGEE. The CDR3 spells CASSVGWGGGNQPQHF. The CDR3 DNA reads as TGTGCCAGCAGCGTAGGGTGGGGGGGCGGCAATCAGCCCCAGCATTTT.

This chain joins TRBV24-1 and TRBJ2-5, with D unresolved. The germline gives CDR1 KGHDR, CDR2 SFDVKD. Trimming removed 4 bases at V and 1 base at J, with 15 bases between. This CDR3 has 16 amino acids. The CDR3 DNA reads as TGTGCCACCAGTGAGCCTACTTCACCCGGCCAAGAGACCCAGTACTTC. Protein product: CATSEPTSPGQETQYF.